Listed here are 12 T cell receptor beta chains from one sample, sequenced in a study of T cell repertoires in cytomegalovirus infection. These TCRs are of unknown antigen specificity. TCRdb analysed the reads with MiXCR anew, one entry per CDR3 protein. This sample has about 830,000 distinct CDR3 sequences, with over 25% found just once. The material sequenced was cultured CD8+ T cells from PBMCs, taken from culture after CMV antigen stimulation. The receptors were gathered from a human donor in good health (CMV status not recorded). Some clones in this sample may be carry-over from other donors' samples.

Comment on this clonotype: A much larger clone lies a single base off, so this may be a read error. This chain uses TRBV12-3 or TRBV12-4 with TRBJ1-6; D might be TRBD1 (6 bases). The CDR3 covers 16 residues. In DNA form, the CDR3 reads TGTGCCACCTTGGCCCTCAGGGGTAACTATAATCCACCCCTCCACTTT. Residues: CATLALRGNYNPPLHF.

The chain is built from TRBV10-2 and TRBJ2-4, with D unresolved. Trimming shortened V by 7 bases and J by 8 bases, and 15 bases separated the two germline ends. The CDR3 extends over 13 amino acids. Germline CDR1 is WSHSY and CDR2 is SAAADI. The CDR3 DNA reads as TGCGCCAGCAAACAGAGCGCTTTGGACATTCAGTACTTC. Translated: CASKQSALDIQYF.

J is TRBJ2-7 and V is TRBV2; 11 nucleotides align to TRBD1. V shed 6 bases and J 0 bases; nucleotides not matched to a gene: 4. Germline CDR1 and CDR2: SNHLY and FYNNEI. CDR3 length: 15 amino acids. CDR3 bases: TGTGCCAGCAGCGGAGGGACAGGGGGCTCCTACGAGCAGTACTTC. It is translated as CASSGGTGGSYEQYF.

A note on this clonotype: A read error may account for a junction end that differs from germline. V and J are TRBV7-9 and TRBJ2-1, with a possible D match to TRBD1 (6 bases). There are 15 residues in the CDR3. Germline CDR1 SEHNR, CDR2 FQNEAQ (reference sequence). CDR3 in amino acids: CVSSPMGQDYNEQFF. The CDR3 DNA is TGTGTCAGCAGCCCAATGGGACAAGACTACAATGAGCAGTTCTTC.

In its sample, this clonotype was seen a few times. V gene TRBV7-9 combines with J gene TRBJ1-1; a weak D match, TRBD1 (5 bases). Germline-derived CDR1 and CDR2 are SEHNR and FQNEAQ (reference sequence). Trimming stripped 5 bases from V and 6 bases from J, with 25 bases between. The CDR3 loop spans 17 amino acids. This CDR3 reads CASSPIRDSQPVAEAFF. CDR3 DNA: TGTGCCAGCAGCCCCATTAGAGACAGCCAGCCGGTCGCTGAAGCTTTCTTT.

This clonotype was found many times. V gene TRBV6-5 combines with J gene TRBJ2-4, with D perhaps TRBD2 (6 bases). There are 14 residues in the CDR3. The germline gives CDR1 MNHEY, CDR2 SVGAGI. The germline V and J ends were trimmed by 2 bases and 3 bases, with 8 bases remaining between them. CDR3 residues: CASSYGGFKNIQYF. CDR3 nucleotides: TGTGCCAGCAGTTACGGGGGGTTCAAAAACATTCAGTACTTC.

This clonotype was seen a handful of times. V is TRBV6-1 and J is TRBJ2-1; 8 positions match TRBD1. After removal of 4 bases from V and 4 bases from J, the junction contained 3 bases not matched to a gene. CDR1 is MNHNS and CDR2 is SASEGT in the germline V gene. The CDR3 totals 14 residues. CDR3 residues: CASSARGQYNEQFF. The CDR3 DNA is TGTGCCAGCAGTGCCAGGGGGCAATACAATGAGCAGTTCTTC.

As concerns this clonotype: Being one base from a much bigger clone, this may be a read error. The chain joins TRBV6-8 to TRBJ1-5; 7 nucleotides match TRBD1. Germline lookup yields CDR1 MNHGY and CDR2 SAAAGT. The J segment lost 4 bases and the V segment lost 6 bases, leaving 15 bases of the junction unmatched. This CDR3 region has 17 residues. Here the CDR3 reads CASSLGRQGERNQPQHF. CDR3 sequence (DNA): TGTGCCAGCAGCCTCGGGCGACAGGGCGAGCGGAATCAGCCCCAGCATTTT.

This sequence joins TRBV6-5 and TRBJ1-5; TRBD1 agrees at 9 bases. The V and J ends lost 4 bases and 4 bases, in that order; junction bases with no gene match: 5. CDR3 size: 15 residues. Germline loops: CDR1 MNHEY, CDR2 SVGAGI. The CDR3, as DNA: TGTGCCAGCAGTTTCTCCGGGACAGGGAATCAGCCCCAGCATTTT. Amino acids: CASSFSGTGNQPQHF.

This clonotype was recorded a few times. The chain has TRBV7-4 and TRBJ2-5; D call uncertain. This CDR3 is 15 amino acids long. CDR1 and CDR2 from the germline V gene are SGHVT and SQSDAQ. V was clipped by 2 bases and J by 5 bases, with 15 bases between them. The DNA for the CDR3 is TGTGCCAGCAGCTTAACGTGGGGTGCGGAGGAGACCCAGTACTTC. It codes for CASSLTWGAEETQYF.

The chain joins TRBV7-6 to TRBJ2-5, with D maybe TRBD2 (6 bases). The germline V and J ends were trimmed by 5 bases and 5 bases, with 21 bases remaining between them. Germline V CDR1 and CDR2: SGHVS, FNYEAQ. The CDR3 consists of 16 residues. This chain's CDR3 is CASSNTPGSNYETQYF. The CDR3 DNA reads TGTGCCAGCAGCAATACACCCGGGAGTAATTACGAGACCCAGTACTTC.

The rearrangement links TRBV19 to TRBJ1-1, with a weak D call TRBD1 (6 bases). The V end was cut by 8 bases, the J end by 5 bases, with 15 bases between. CDR1 LNHDA and CDR2 SQIVND come from the germline V gene (reference sequence). CDR3 size: 13 residues. CDR3 nucleotides: TGTGCCAGTGATCTTGGGGGGCGGACTGAAGCTTTCTTT. This sequence encodes CASDLGGRTEAFF.